This T cell receptor (beta chain) was captured by sequencing in a study of cytomegalovirus exposure and HLA in healthy donors. Background on the study: An analysis done earlier identified almost 120 million unique TCR beta sequences from around 180 million T cells. Some 87 million unique TCRs from HLA-typed donors were held in an early release of data. Overall study findings and caveats: A later analysis showed HLA-associated TCR beta chains outstripping equally common others in clonal expansion. A later analysis by the authors found several of the most significant clusters apparently linked to common viral pathogens.

The PCR used 60 Vbeta and 13 Jbeta primers. TCRdb's table, derived via immunoSEQ multiplex PCR, lists solely in-frame clones and lacks some. The sample shows over 150,000 clones, around 80% of them seen only once. The CDR3 consists of 12 residues. Trimming removed 5 bases from V and 2 bases from J, with 10 bases in between. Germline V lookup: CDR1 SQVTM, CDR2 ANQGSEA. Remarks on this clone: Its antigen is undetermined.

The V call is TRBV29-1, the J call TRBJ2-7, with D tentatively TRBD2 (5 bases). Sample: PBMCs. The source is a man between 18 and 29 years old in good health and CMV-seropositive. The CDR3 here is CSVSAGTYEQYF. CDR3 DNA: TGCAGCGTTAGTGCCGGGACCTACGAGCAGTACTTC.